This is a list of T cell receptor beta chains from one sample in a study of OX40 agonist ivuxolimab in advanced cancers. Method: immunoSEQ multiplex PCR; TCRdb's copy keeps in-frame clones and lacks some. The sample has approximately 76,000 clones; over 75% are singletons. The material sequenced was CD4+ or CD8+ T cells sorted from blood, taken in a trial of the OX40 agonist ivuxolimab. Receptors originate from an adult with an advanced solid tumor such as melanoma, head and neck, liver or kidney cancer. Both conserved end residues are part of each CDR3. A D gene is named only where the DNA matches it firmly. Clone size is given for some rows only: seen once, a few or many times, or a class if the clone is expanded.

size,J,V,D,DNA,CDR3
-,TRBJ2-1,TRBV11-2,TRBD1,TGTGCCAGCAGCGTCACAGGGGTGCGTGGTGAGCAGTTCTTC,CASSVTGVRGEQFF
-,TRBJ1-1,TRBV7-8,-,TGTGCCAGCAGCTCGGGGGCCTGGAACACTGAAGCTTTCTTT,CASSSGAWNTEAFF
once,TRBJ1-5,TRBV5-1,-,TGCGCCAGCAGCTTAGACAGACTACAGGGCCAGCCCCAGCATTTT,CASSLDRLQGQPQHF
-,TRBJ2-7,TRBV18,-,TGTGCCAGCTCACCAACGGACTACGAGCAGTACTTC,CASSPTDYEQYF
-,TRBJ2-3,TRBV19,-,TGTGCCAGTGGGGGCCCAGGCGGGGGATCGCTTGGTACGCAGTATTTT,CASGGPGGGSLGTQYF
-,TRBJ2-1,TRBV9,TRBD2,TGTGCCAGCAGCCCAAGGACTAGCGGGGGGTTGTACAATGAGCAGTTCTTC,CASSPRTSGGLYNEQFF
-,TRBJ1-1,TRBV5-1,TRBD1,TGCGCCAGCAGCCTAAGACAGGGGGCAGGTACTGAAGCTTTCTTT,CASSLRQGAGTEAFF
-,TRBJ2-5,TRBV5-1,-,TGCGCCAGCAGGAAGGGGGTACCCTCGGAGACCCAGTACTTC,CASRKGVPSETQYF
-,TRBJ2-1,TRBV7-7,-,TGTGCCAGCAGCTTAGCAGGAGGGGGGGCTTCCTACAATGAGCAGTTCTTC,CASSLAGGGASYNEQFF
-,TRBJ1-2,TRBV7-2,-,TGTGCCAGCAGCCAAGGGCCAGGGACACCTAACTATGGCTACACCTTC,CASSQGPGTPNYGYTF
-,TRBJ1-3,TRBV9,-,TGTGCCAGCAGCGTAGCAATTACAGACTCTGGAAACACCATATATTTT,CASSVAITDSGNTIYF
-,TRBJ2-3,TRBV5-1,-,TGCGCCAGCAGCTTTGCAGCCCCTAGCGATACGCAGTATTTT,CASSFAAPSDTQYF
-,TRBJ1-6,TRBV30,TRBD1,TGTGCCTGGAGTAAGGGACAGTATAATTCACCCCTCCACTTT,CAWSKGQYNSPLHF
few,TRBJ1-2,TRBV4-3,-,TGCGCCAGCAGCCAAGGGGAGGGCTATGGCTACACCTTC,CASSQGEGYGYTF
-,TRBJ2-7,TRBV7-2,-,TGTGCCAGCAGCCCTCGTGACAGAAACTCCTACGAGCAGTACTTC,CASSPRDRNSYEQYF
-,TRBJ2-1,TRBV5-8,TRBD1,TGTGCCAGCAGCTTGGAATGGACAGGTATAAGGAATGAGCAGTTCTTC,CASSLEWTGIRNEQFF
once,TRBJ2-3,TRBV4-2,-,TGTGCCAGCAGCCAAGATCGGGCGGGGCACACAGATACGCAGTATTTT,CASSQDRAGHTDTQYF
-,TRBJ2-2,TRBV19,-,TGTGCCAGTAGTATAGGGCTGGTTGTCACCGGGGAGCTGTTTTTT,CASSIGLVVTGELFF
-,TRBJ2-2,TRBV28,-,TGTGCCAGCAGTTTGGGGACGAACACCGGGGAGCTGTTTTTT,CASSLGTNTGELFF
-,TRBJ2-7,TRBV7-2,TRBD1,TGTGCCAGCAGCTTCGCAGGACAGGGGAGCTACGAGCAGTACTTC,CASSFAGQGSYEQYF
-,TRBJ2-1,TRBV2,TRBD2,TGTGCCAGCAGCCCCAGATCTAGCGGGGGGTGGAATGAGCAGTTCTTC,CASSPRSSGGWNEQFF
-,TRBJ1-2,TRBV30,-,TGTGCCTGGAGTAGTCAGGGAGGCTATGGCTACACCTTC,CAWSSQGGYGYTF
once,TRBJ2-1,TRBV10-3,TRBD1,TGTGCCATCTCGGGGACAGGGGGTACGAATGAGCAGTTCTTC,CAISGTGGTNEQFF
once,TRBJ2-1,TRBV2,TRBD1,TGTGCCAGCAGTCCCAGGACAGGGGGTTACAATGAGCAGTTCTTC,CASSPRTGGYNEQFF
-,TRBJ2-5,TRBV9,-,TGTGCCAGCAGCGTATTTACCAGCGAGACCCAGTACTTC,CASSVFTSETQYF
-,TRBJ1-6,TRBV7-9,-,TGTGCCAGCAGCATAGGACAGTCTAATTCACCCCTCCACTTT,CASSIGQSNSPLHF
once,TRBJ2-7,TRBV11-2,-,TGTGCCAGCAGCTTAGATCCATCGTTTTCGGTATACGAGCAGTACTTC,CASSLDPSFSVYEQYF
-,TRBJ2-7,TRBV18,-,TGTGCCAGCTCGCCTCCCGGGATGTCCTACGAGCAGTACTTC,CASSPPGMSYEQYF
-,TRBJ1-5,TRBV9,-,TGTGCCAGCAGCGTAGGTGGGCTCGATCAGCCCCAGCATTTT,CASSVGGLDQPQHF
few,TRBJ1-5,TRBV5-5,TRBD1,TGTGCCAGCAGCCTATCGACAGGGGCTAGCAATCAGCCCCAGCATTTT,CASSLSTGASNQPQHF
-,TRBJ1-3,TRBV5-1,-,TGCGCCAGCAGCTTGGGGGCGGGAAACACCATATATTTT,CASSLGAGNTIYF
-,TRBJ2-7,TRBV28,-,TGTGCCAGCAGTGAACGAGCTAAAGAGCAGTACTTC,CASSERAKEQYF
-,TRBJ2-7,TRBV27,-,TGTGCCAGCAGTTTATCGTGGGTAATTGGCGACGAGCAGTACTTC,CASSLSWVIGDEQYF
-,TRBJ2-2,TRBV2,-,TGTGCCAGCATATCGGACCCTTCCGCCGGGGAGCTGTTTTTT,CASISDPSAGELFF
few,TRBJ1-2,TRBV7-6,TRBD1,TGTGCCAGCAGCTTAGTGTCCCCCTCTCCGACAGGGGTGGAGGGCTACACCTTC,CASSLVSPSPTGVEGYTF
-,TRBJ1-1,TRBV6-6,-,TGTGCCAGCAAATTCGGGCTTATGAACACTGAAGCTTTCTTT,CASKFGLMNTEAFF
-,TRBJ1-2,TRBV5-1,-,TGCGCCAGCAGCGAGAGTAACTATGGCTACACCTTC,CASSESNYGYTF
-,TRBJ1-6,TRBV11-2,TRBD1,TGTGCCAGCAGCAATCGGAGGGGGCCAGGTTCACCCCTCCACTTT,CASSNRRGPGSPLHF
-,TRBJ2-7,TRBV6-5,-,TGTGCCAGCTCAACCAAGGCGGGGACCGAGCAGTACTTC,CASSTKAGTEQYF
once,TRBJ1-4,TRBV7-9,-,TGTGCCACGGGGCCTGCAACTAATGAAAAACTGTTTTTT,CATGPATNEKLFF
-,TRBJ1-6,TRBV4-3,-,TGCGCCAGCAGCCAAGATTCCCGGGGATGGAATTCACCCCTCCACTTT,CASSQDSRGWNSPLHF
-,TRBJ2-3,TRBV14,-,TGTGCCAGCACCCAAACCTCGACTAGACCAGATACGCAGTATTTT,CASTQTSTRPDTQYF
-,TRBJ2-2,TRBV19,TRBD2,TGTGCCAGTACCAAGGGGGGGACTAGCGTCTACACCGGGGAGCTGTTTTTT,CASTKGGTSVYTGELFF
-,TRBJ1-2,TRBV10-2,-,TGCGCCAGCAGCCCCCTGGCAGGGTTAGGGGGATATGGCTACACCTTC,CASSPLAGLGGYGYTF
-,TRBJ1-3,TRBV7-9,-,TGTGCCTGGCGACCGGCCTCTGGAAACACCATATATTTT,CAWRPASGNTIYF
-,TRBJ2-7,TRBV5-5,-,TGTGCCAGCAGCTTGAGTTTGTCTGCCGGATCCTACGAGCAGTACTTC,CASSLSLSAGSYEQYF
-,TRBJ1-5,TRBV9,-,TGTGCCAGCAGCTTGGGGGGGGCAGGGATGATTGGTTTCAATCAGCCCCAGCATTTT,CASSLGGAGMIGFNQPQHF
-,TRBJ1-4,TRBV6-5,-,TGTGCCAGCAGTTACTCGCTTGAGGGGGATTCGGAACTGTTTTTT,CASSYSLEGDSELFF
-,TRBJ2-3,TRBV7-2,TRBD2,TGTGCCAGCAGCCCCGGAATAGCGGGGGTCCCCCCCGGCACAGATACGCAGTATTTT,CASSPGIAGVPPGTDTQYF
once,TRBJ2-7,TRBV2,-,TGTGCCAGCAGTGATACACCATCTATCTACGAGCAGTACTTC,CASSDTPSIYEQYF
few,TRBJ1-3,TRBV10-3,-,TGTGCCATCCGGACGGTTCTTGGAAACACCATATATTTT,CAIRTVLGNTIYF
-,TRBJ1-2,TRBV6-1,-,TGTGCCAGCAGTGAGAGGGGGAGGCACACTAACTATGGCTACACCTTC,CASSERGRHTNYGYTF
-,TRBJ1-1,TRBV7-9,-,TGTGCCAGCAACCAGGGGTACACTGAAGCTTTCTTT,CASNQGYTEAFF
-,TRBJ1-1,TRBV7-9,TRBD1,TGTGCCAGCAGCGACGGACAGGCTTTTATGGGGAACACTGAAGCTTTCTTT,CASSDGQAFMGNTEAFF
-,TRBJ1-5,TRBV30,-,TGTGCCTGGAGTGTACTTCGCAATCAGCCCCAGCATTTT,CAWSVLRNQPQHF
few,TRBJ1-1,TRBV6-5,TRBD1,TGTGCCAGCAGTTACTCCTCCTCAGGGGGAAACACTGAAGCTTTCTTT,CASSYSSSGGNTEAFF
-,TRBJ2-2,TRBV19,-,TGTGCCAGTAAGAAGGATCCTAACACCGGGGAGCTGTTTTTT,CASKKDPNTGELFF
-,TRBJ2-1,TRBV7-2,-,TGTGCCAGCAGCTTAGTGGATGAGCAGTTCTTC,CASSLVDEQFF
-,TRBJ2-1,TRBV27,-,TGTGCCAGCGGCCGACAGGAACGTACTGAGCAGTTCTTC,CASGRQERTEQFF